One and the same sample provided the 23 T cell receptor beta chains below, sequenced in a study of blood T cell repertoires in COVID-19. TCRdb's table, derived via immunoSEQ multiplex PCR, lists solely in-frame clones and lacks some. In the table there are 300,000 to 400,000 clones, approximately 87% of which are singletons. Input material: peripheral blood. These receptors came from a woman aged 55-70 years with COVID-19, enrolled during active disease.

J is TRBJ1-4 and V is TRBV9, with D hard to call. This CDR3 region has 14 residues. Between the trimmed V and J ends, which lost 0 bases and 7 bases, there was a span of 10 bases. CDR1 and CDR2 from the germline V gene are SGDLS and YYNGEE. CDR3: CASSVDPGGEKLFF. DNA of the CDR3: TGTGCCAGCAGCGTAGACCCTGGAGGTGAAAAACTGTTTTTT.

This clone was seen a few times. V and J are TRBV7-3 and TRBJ1-1; no firm D call. Trimming left V 4 bases short and J 4 bases short, with 13 bases between. The CDR3 is made up of 14 amino acids. In germline, CDR1 is SGHTA, CDR2 FQGTGA. Here the CDR3 reads CASSYPGWSTEAFF. CDR3 nucleotide sequence: TGTGCCAGCAGCTATCCCGGGTGGTCCACTGAAGCTTTCTTT.

The V and J genes are TRBV7-9 and TRBJ1-2, with D possibly being TRBD1 (5 bases). The CDR3 is 15 amino acids. Trimming took off 4 bases at V and 4 bases at J, with 16 bases between the two ends. The germline V gene encodes CDR1 SEHNR and CDR2 FQNEAQ (reference sequence). The CDR3 loop reads CASSSEPGGSYGYTF. For the CDR3, the DNA is TGTGCCAGCAGCTCAGAGCCCGGGGGTAGCTATGGCTACACCTTC. The variable domain in full, with the rest retrieved from reference TRBV7-9 and TRBJ1-2, is DTGVSQNPRHKITKRGQNVTFRCDPISEHNRLYWYRQTLGQGPEFLTYFQNEAQLEKSRLLSDRFSAERPKGSFSTLEIQRTEQGDSAMYLCASSSEPGGSYGYTFGSGTRLTVV.

The J gene is TRBJ2-1, the V gene TRBV6-5; a possible D gene is TRBD1 (5 bases). The CDR3 consists of 16 residues. Germline-derived CDR1 and CDR2 are MNHEY and SVGAGI. The ends were cut back, 0 bases at V and 4 bases at J, with 13 bases in the middle. CDR3 loop: CASSYSALTVYNEQFF. As DNA, the CDR3 is TGTGCCAGCAGTTACTCGGCTCTGACAGTTTACAATGAGCAGTTCTTC.

The chain joins TRBV7-6 to TRBJ2-6; D might be TRBD2 (5 bases). The CDR3 extends over 15 amino acids. Germline V gene lookup returns CDR1 SGHVS and CDR2 FNYEAQ. Trimming removed 7 bases at V and 0 bases at J, with 10 bases between. Here the CDR3 reads CASTLGSSGANVLTF. The CDR3, as DNA: TGTGCCAGCACTTTGGGGAGCTCTGGGGCCAACGTCCTGACTTTC.

The genes are TRBV7-2 and TRBJ2-1; no firm D call. V was trimmed by 2 bases and J by 6 bases, leaving 14 bases between them. Germline CDR1 SGHTA, CDR2 FQGNSA. This CDR3 has 15 amino acids. The CDR3 nucleotides are TGTGCCAGCAGCTTATTACGATACCCCGGCAATGAGCAGTTCTTC. This codes for CASSLLRYPGNEQFF.

The V gene is TRBV7-6, the J gene TRBJ2-7, with TRBD2 matching over 10 bases. J lost 4 bases, V lost 5 bases, and 8 bases had no gene match. CDR3 size: 15 residues. Germline values: CDR1 SGHVS, CDR2 FNYEAQ. CDR3 sequence reads: CASSKESGGAYEQYF. The CDR3 nucleotides read TGTGCCAGCAGCAAGGAGAGCGGGGGGGCTTACGAGCAGTACTTC. The full variable domain, rest sourced from reference TRBV7-6 and TRBJ2-7, is GAGVSQSPRYKVTKRGQDVALRCDPISGHVSLYWYRQALGQGPEFLTYFNYEAQQDKSGLPNDRFSAERPEGSISTLTIQRTEQRDSAMYRCASSKESGGAYEQYFGPGTRLTVT.

The chain employs TRBV6-6 and TRBJ1-1, with no clear D. The CDR3 length is 12 residues. Trimming took 6 bases from V and 9 from J, leaving 14 bases between them. CDR1 and CDR2 from the germline V gene are MNHNY and SVGAGI (reference sequence). The DNA for the CDR3 is TGTGCCAGCAGCCCCGATCCGGGTAAAGCTTTCTTT. Its translation is CASSPDPGKAFF.

This clone was observed once. The V and J genes are TRBV24-1 and TRBJ2-1, with TRBD1 as a possible D gene (5 bases). Between the trimmed V and J ends, which lost 2 bases and 15 bases, there was a span of 16 bases. From germline, CDR1 is KGHDR and CDR2 SFDVKD. This CDR3 has 13 amino acids. In nucleotides, the CDR3 is TGTGCCACCAGTGATTCGGACACCGAGCAGCGGTTCTTC. It is translated as CATSDSDTEQRFF.

Written as DNA, the CDR3 is TGCGCCAGCAGCCCCGAGAATTTCTATGGCTACACCTTC. Translated, it gives CASSPENFYGYTF. V gene TRBV5-1 combines with J gene TRBJ1-2; no clear D. Germline-derived CDR1 and CDR2 are SGHRS and YFSETQ. This CDR3 is 13 amino acids long. V lost 4 bases to trimming and J lost 4 bases, with 11 bases between them.

The count of this clone is one. The chain links TRBV4-2 to TRBJ2-3, with D tentatively TRBD1 (6 bases). CDR1 and CDR2 (germline): LGHNA, YNFKEQ. V was trimmed by 5 bases and J by 3 bases, leaving 15 bases between them. The CDR3 is 15 residues long. CDR3 bases: TGTGCCAGCAGCGAAGGACAGTATCGGACAGATACGCAGTATTTT. Amino acids: CASSEGQYRTDTQYF.

The rearrangement joins TRBV5-1 to TRBJ1-1, with D uncertain. CDR1 and CDR2 from the germline V gene are SGHRS and YFSETQ. The CDR3 has 13 residues. The ends were cut back, 3 bases at V and 3 bases at J, with 9 bases in the middle. In DNA form, the CDR3 reads TGCGCCAGCAGCTCCCTGGTAGACACTGAAGCTTTCTTT. This gives the protein CASSSLVDTEAFF. The whole variable domain, remainder taken from reference TRBV5-1 and TRBJ1-1, is KAGVTQTPRYLIKTRGQQVTLSCSPISGHRSVSWYQQTPGQGLQFLFEYFSETQRNKGNFPGRFSGRQFSNSRSEMNVSTLELGDSALYLCASSSLVDTEAFFGQGTRLTVV.

This clone was counted only a few times. V is TRBV21-1 and J is TRBJ2-5; the table's D call TRBD2 went unverified against the DNA. TRBV21-1 is assigned pseudogene status. This CDR3 region has 17 residues. CDR3 sequence (DNA): TGTGCCAGCAACAGCCCGCGGGTTTGGAGTTTCGGGGAGACCCAGTACTTC. Translated, it gives CASNSPRVWSFGETQYF.

The rearrangement joins TRBV5-6 to TRBJ1-5, with D hard to call. The V gene lost 4 bases and the J gene lost 3 bases, with 14 bases spanning the gap. Germline V lookup: CDR1 SGHDT, CDR2 YYEEEE. The CDR3 has 15 amino acids. This chain's CDR3 is CASSTRRGNNQPQHF. DNA for the CDR3: TGTGCCAGCAGCACCCGCCGGGGAAACAATCAGCCCCAGCATTTT.

The chain combines TRBV19 with TRBJ2-4; 8 bases are a match to TRBD1. The CDR3 length is 15 residues. With 4 bases clipped from V and 6 bases from J, the junction kept 8 bases outside the gene matches. Germline V lookup: CDR1 LNHDA, CDR2 SQIVND (reference sequence). The CDR3 coding sequence is TGTGCCAGTAGTACCGGGACAGGCCCCCGAAACATTCAGTACTTC. It yields the protein CASSTGTGPRNIQYF. Together with reference TRBV19 and TRBJ2-4, the CDR3 gives the full variable domain: DGGITQSPKYLFRKEGQNVTLSCEQNLNHDAMYWYRQDPGQGLRLIYYSQIVNDFQKGDIAEGYSVSREKKESFPLTVTSAQKNPTAFYLCASSTGTGPRNIQYFGAGTRLSVL.

The chain uses TRBV3-1 (or the pseudogene TRBV3-2) and TRBJ1-2; no reliable D call. Between the trimmed V and J ends, which lost 2 bases and 6 bases, there was a span of 13 bases. The CDR3 runs 14 residues. Germline CDR1 reads LGHDT; CDR2 reads YNNKEL (reference sequence). The CDR3 here is CASSQRVHLNGYTF. In nucleotides, the CDR3 is TGTGCCAGCAGCCAACGGGTACACTTAAATGGCTACACCTTC.

In this sample, this clone turned up once. The chain combines TRBV15 with TRBJ1-5, with a weak D call TRBD1 (6 bases). The germline gives CDR1 LNHNV, CDR2 YYDKDF (reference sequence). Trimming removed 3 bases from V and 7 bases from J, with 19 bases in between. The CDR3 sequence is 16 residues long. Here the CDR3 DNA reads TGTGCCACCAGCAGGGCCATGGGGGGGGCAGGACAGCCCCAGCATTTT. Amino acid sequence: CATSRAMGGAGQPQHF.

CDR3 coding DNA: TGTGCCAGCAGCGTAGGTGTCGGAGCGAGGATCGAGCAGTACTTC. Encoded protein: CASSVGVGARIEQYF. The V and J genes are TRBV9 and TRBJ2-7; D not certain. Germline loops: CDR1 SGDLS, CDR2 YYNGEE. The CDR3 has 15 residues. V lost 0 bases and J 6 bases, leaving 16 bases between the germline ends.

The chain recombines TRBV20-1 with TRBJ1-6, with a possible D match to TRBD1 (5 bases). This CDR3 contains 13 residues. Germline assignment: CDR1 DFQATT and CDR2 SNEGSKA (reference sequence). With 3 bases removed from V and 7 bases from J, the gap between germline ends came to 10 bases. The chain's CDR3 is CSASGTRNSPLHF. The CDR3 DNA follows: TGCAGTGCTAGTGGGACTAGGAATTCACCCCTCCACTTT.

The J gene is TRBJ1-6, the V gene TRBV20-1, with TRBD1 as a possible D gene (5 bases). Germline V CDR1 and CDR2: DFQATT, SNEGSKA (reference sequence). V lost 3 bases and J lost 7, with 10 bases in between. CDR3 length: 13 amino acids. CDR3 nucleotide sequence: TGCAGTGCTAGTGCAGGGTTAAATTCACCCCTCCACTTT. This sequence encodes CSASAGLNSPLHF.

This chain links TRBV4-1 with TRBJ2-5; 12 bases map to TRBD2. Germline V gene sequence: CDR1 MGHRA, CDR2 YSYEKL. With V trimmed by 0 bases and J by 4 bases, 15 bases remained unmatched. This CDR3 is built from 20 residues. In nucleotides, the CDR3 is TGCGCCAGCAGCCAAGAAGGGCCGCCACTGACGACTAGCGGGGGAGAGACCCAGTACTTC. Amino acids: CASSQEGPPLTTSGGETQYF.

The rearrangement uses TRBV5-1 and TRBJ2-3; 9 nucleotides align to TRBD2. The CDR3 has 16 amino acids. CDR1 is SGHRS, CDR2 YFSETQ, per germline. The junction had 7 bases not matched to a gene; V was cut back by 1 base and J by 4 bases. The chain's CDR3 is CASSLWSGGIADTQYF. CDR3 DNA sequence: TGCGCCAGCAGCTTGTGGAGCGGGGGGATCGCAGATACGCAGTATTTT.

The genes are TRBV21-1 and TRBJ2-7; TRBD2 reflects the table's D call only, with no check against the DNA. TRBV21-1 is recorded as a pseudogene. CDR3 length equals 13 residues. The CDR3: CASPILSSYEQYF. The CDR3 DNA follows: TGTGCCAGCCCCATATTGAGCTCCTACGAGCAGTACTTC.